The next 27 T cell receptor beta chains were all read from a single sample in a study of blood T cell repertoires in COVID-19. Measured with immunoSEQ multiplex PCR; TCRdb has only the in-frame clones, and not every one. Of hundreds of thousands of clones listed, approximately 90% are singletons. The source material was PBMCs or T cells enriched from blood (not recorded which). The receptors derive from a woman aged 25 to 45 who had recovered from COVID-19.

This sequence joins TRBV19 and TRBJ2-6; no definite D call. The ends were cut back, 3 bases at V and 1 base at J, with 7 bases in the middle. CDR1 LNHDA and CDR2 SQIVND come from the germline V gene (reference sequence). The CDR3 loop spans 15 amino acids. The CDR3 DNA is TGTGCCAGTAGTATCCCGAGGTCTGGGGCCAACGTCCTGACTTTC. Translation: CASSIPRSGANVLTF.

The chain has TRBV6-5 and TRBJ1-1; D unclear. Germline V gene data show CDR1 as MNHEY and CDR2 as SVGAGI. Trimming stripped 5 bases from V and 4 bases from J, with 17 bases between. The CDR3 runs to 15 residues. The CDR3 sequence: CASSPLVGGFTEAFF. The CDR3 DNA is TGTGCCAGCAGTCCTCTGGTTGGAGGGTTCACTGAAGCTTTCTTT.

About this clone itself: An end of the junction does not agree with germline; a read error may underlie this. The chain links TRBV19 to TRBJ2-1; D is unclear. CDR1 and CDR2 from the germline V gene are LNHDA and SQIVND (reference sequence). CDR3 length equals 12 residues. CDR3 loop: CASIGTYNEQFF. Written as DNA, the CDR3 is TGTGCCAGTATTGGTACCTATAATGAGCAGTTCTTC.

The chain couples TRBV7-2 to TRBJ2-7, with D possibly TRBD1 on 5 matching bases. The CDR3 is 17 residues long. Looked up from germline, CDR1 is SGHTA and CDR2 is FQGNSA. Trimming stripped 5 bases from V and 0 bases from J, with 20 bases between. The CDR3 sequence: CASSLAGWVGASYEQYF. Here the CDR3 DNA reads TGTGCCAGCAGCCTTGCAGGATGGGTAGGGGCCTCCTACGAGCAGTACTTC.

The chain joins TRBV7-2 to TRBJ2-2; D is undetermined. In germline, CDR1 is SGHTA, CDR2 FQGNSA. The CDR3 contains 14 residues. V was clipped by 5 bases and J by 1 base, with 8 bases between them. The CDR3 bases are TGTGCCAGCAGCCGCTTGCGGAACACCGGGGAGCTGTTTTTT. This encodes CASSRLRNTGELFF.

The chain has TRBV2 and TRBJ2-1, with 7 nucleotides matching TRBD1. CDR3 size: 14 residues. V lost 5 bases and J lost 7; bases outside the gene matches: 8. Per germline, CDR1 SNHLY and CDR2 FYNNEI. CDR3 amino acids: CASSPGGGQNEQFF. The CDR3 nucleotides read TGTGCCAGCAGTCCAGGGGGTGGTCAAAATGAGCAGTTCTTC.

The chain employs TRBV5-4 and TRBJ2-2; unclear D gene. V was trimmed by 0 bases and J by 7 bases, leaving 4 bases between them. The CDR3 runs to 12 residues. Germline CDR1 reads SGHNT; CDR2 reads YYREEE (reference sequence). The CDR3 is CASSLDSGELFF. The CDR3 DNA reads TGTGCCAGCAGCTTGGATAGCGGGGAGCTGTTTTTT.

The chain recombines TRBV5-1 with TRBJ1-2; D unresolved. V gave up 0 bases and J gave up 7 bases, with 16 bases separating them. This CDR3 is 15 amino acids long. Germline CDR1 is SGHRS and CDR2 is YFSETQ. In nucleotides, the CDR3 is TGCGCCAGCAGCTTGGATGTGCCAGGCAACGGTGGCTACACCTTC. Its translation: CASSLDVPGNGGYTF.

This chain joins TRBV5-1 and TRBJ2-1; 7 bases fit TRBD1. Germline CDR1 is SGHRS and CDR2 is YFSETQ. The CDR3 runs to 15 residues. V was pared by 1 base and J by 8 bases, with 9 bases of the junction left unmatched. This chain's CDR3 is CASSLNRGQVDEQFF. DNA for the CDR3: TGCGCCAGCAGCTTGAATAGGGGGCAGGTGGATGAGCAGTTCTTC.

The DNA of the CDR3 is TGTGCCTGGAGTGTAATCCGGGACATAGAAGCTTTCTTT. As protein: CAWSVIRDIEAFF. The rearrangement joins TRBV30 to TRBJ1-1; TRBD1 might be the D (6 bases). V was shortened by 0 bases and J by 8 bases, with 13 bases between the two germline ends. The CDR3 is 13 residues long. Looked up from germline, CDR1 is GTSNPN and CDR2 is SVGIG (reference sequence). Drawing the rest from reference TRBV30 and TRBJ1-1, the complete variable domain is SQTIHQWPATLVQPVGSPLSLECTVEGTSNPNLYWYRQAAGRGLQLLFYSVGIGQISSEVPQNLSASRPQDRQFILSSKKLLLSDSGFYLCAWSVIRDIEAFFGQGTRLTVV.

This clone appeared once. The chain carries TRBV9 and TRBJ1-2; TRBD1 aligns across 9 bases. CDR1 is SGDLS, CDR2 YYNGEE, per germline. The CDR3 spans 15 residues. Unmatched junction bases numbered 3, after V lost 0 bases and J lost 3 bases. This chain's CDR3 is CASSVGGQGHYGYTF. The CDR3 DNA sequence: TGTGCCAGCAGCGTAGGGGGACAGGGACACTATGGCTACACCTTC.

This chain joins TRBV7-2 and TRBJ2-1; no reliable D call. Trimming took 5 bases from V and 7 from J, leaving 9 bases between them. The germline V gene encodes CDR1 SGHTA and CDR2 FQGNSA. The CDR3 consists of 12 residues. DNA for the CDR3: TGTGCCAGCAGCGGCCTCGGGAATGAGCAGTTCTTC. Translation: CASSGLGNEQFF. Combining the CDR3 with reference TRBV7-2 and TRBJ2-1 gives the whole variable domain GAGVSQSPSNKVTEKGKDVELRCDPISGHTALYWYRQSLGQGLEFLIYFQGNSAPDKSGLPSDRFSAERTGGSVSTLTIQRTQQEDSAVYLCASSGLGNEQFFGPGTRLTVL.

The CDR3 bases are TGCGCCAGCAGCCAAGGGTTAGCGAGAGACAACAATGAGCAGTTCTTC. Translation: CASSQGLARDNNEQFF. The rearrangement links TRBV4-3 to TRBJ2-1; possibly TRBD2 for D (5 bases). This CDR3 comprises 16 residues. Germline V CDR1 and CDR2: LGHNA, YSLEER. Trimming pared 1 base from V and 5 bases from J, leaving 15 bases between.

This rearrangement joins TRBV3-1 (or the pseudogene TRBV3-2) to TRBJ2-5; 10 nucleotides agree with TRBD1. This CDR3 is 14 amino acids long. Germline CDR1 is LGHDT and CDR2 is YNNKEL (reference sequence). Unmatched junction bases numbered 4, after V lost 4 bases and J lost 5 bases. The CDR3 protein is CASSPRTGGETQYF. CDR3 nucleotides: TGTGCCAGCAGCCCTAGGACAGGGGGGGAGACCCAGTACTTC.

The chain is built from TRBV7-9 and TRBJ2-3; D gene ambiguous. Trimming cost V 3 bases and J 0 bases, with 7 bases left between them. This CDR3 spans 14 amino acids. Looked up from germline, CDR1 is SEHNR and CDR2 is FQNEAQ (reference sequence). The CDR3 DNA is TGTGCCAGCAGCTTCACAGCTAGCACAGATACGCAGTATTTT. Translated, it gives CASSFTASTDTQYF.

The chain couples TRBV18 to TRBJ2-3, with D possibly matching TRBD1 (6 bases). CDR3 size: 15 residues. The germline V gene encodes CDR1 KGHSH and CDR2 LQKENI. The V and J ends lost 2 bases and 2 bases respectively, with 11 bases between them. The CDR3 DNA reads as TGTGCCAGCTCACCAACAGGGAAAAACACAGATACGCAGTATTTT. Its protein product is CASSPTGKNTDTQYF.

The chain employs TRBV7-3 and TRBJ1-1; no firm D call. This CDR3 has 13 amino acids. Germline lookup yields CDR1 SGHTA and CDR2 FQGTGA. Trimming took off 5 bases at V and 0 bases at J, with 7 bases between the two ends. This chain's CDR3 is CASSRQVNTEAFF. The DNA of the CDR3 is TGTGCCAGCAGCCGGCAGGTGAACACTGAAGCTTTCTTT.

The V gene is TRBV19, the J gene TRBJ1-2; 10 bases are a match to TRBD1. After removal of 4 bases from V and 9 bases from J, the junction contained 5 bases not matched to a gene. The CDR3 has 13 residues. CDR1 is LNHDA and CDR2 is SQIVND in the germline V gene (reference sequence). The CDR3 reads CASSRDRGSSYTF. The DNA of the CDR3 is TGTGCCAGTAGTAGGGACAGGGGATCCAGCTACACCTTC.

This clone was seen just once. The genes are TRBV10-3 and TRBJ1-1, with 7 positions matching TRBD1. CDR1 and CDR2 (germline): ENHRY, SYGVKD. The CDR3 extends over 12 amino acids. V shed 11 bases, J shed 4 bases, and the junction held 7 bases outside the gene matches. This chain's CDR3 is CAARQGGTEAFF. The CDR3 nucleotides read TGTGCCGCTAGACAGGGCGGCACTGAAGCTTTCTTT.

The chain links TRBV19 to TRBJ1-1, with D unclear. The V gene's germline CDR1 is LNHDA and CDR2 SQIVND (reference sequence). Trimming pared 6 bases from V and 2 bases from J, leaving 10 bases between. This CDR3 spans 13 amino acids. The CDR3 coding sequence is TGTGCCAGTAGAGCGACTTCAAACACTGAAGCTTTCTTT. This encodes CASRATSNTEAFF.

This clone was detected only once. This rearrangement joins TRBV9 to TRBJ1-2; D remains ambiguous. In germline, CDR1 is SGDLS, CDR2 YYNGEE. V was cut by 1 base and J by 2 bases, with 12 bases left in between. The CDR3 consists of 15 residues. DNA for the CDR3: TGTGCCAGCAGCGTAAGGGTTGAGGGCAACTATGGCTACACCTTC. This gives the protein CASSVRVEGNYGYTF.

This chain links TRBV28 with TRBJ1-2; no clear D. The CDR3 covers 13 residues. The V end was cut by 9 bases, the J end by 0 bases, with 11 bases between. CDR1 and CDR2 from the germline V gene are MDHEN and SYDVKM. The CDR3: CASQNPANYGYTF. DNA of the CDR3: TGTGCCAGTCAGAATCCCGCTAACTATGGCTACACCTTC.

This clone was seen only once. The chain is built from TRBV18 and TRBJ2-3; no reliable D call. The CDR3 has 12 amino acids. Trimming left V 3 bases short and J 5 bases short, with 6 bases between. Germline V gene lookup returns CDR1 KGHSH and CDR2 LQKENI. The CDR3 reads CASSPQKDTQYF. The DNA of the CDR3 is TGTGCCAGCTCACCCCAGAAAGATACGCAGTATTTT.

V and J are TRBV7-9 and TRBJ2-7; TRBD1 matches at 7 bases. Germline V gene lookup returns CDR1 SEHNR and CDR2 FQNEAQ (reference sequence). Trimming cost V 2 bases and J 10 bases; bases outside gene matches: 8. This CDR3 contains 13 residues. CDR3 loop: CASSLRGGGEQYF. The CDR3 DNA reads TGTGCCAGCAGCTTAAGAGGGGGCGGTGAACAGTACTTC.

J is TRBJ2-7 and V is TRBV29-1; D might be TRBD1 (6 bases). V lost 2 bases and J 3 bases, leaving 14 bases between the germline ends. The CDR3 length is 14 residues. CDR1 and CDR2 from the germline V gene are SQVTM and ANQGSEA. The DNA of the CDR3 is TGCAGCGTTGAAAAATCCGGGACAAGCTACGAGCAGTACTTC. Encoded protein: CSVEKSGTSYEQYF.

CDR3 sequence reads: CASRDTGNNQPQHF. CDR3 nucleotide sequence: TGCGCCAGCCGCGACACAGGGAACAATCAGCCCCAGCATTTT. The chain employs TRBV4-1 and TRBJ1-5, with TRBD1 as a possible D gene (6 bases). Per germline, CDR1 MGHRA and CDR2 YSYEKL. This CDR3 region has 14 residues. Trimming removed 8 bases at V and 3 bases at J, with 14 bases between.

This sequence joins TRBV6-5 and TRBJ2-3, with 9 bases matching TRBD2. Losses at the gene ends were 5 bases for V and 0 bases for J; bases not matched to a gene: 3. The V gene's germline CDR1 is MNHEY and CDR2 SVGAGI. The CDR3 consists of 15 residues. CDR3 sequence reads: CASSRLAVSTDTQYF. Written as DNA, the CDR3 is TGTGCCAGCAGTAGACTAGCGGTTAGCACAGATACGCAGTATTTT.